This entry lists 32 T cell receptor beta chains sequenced from one sample in a study of T cells in Graves' hyperthyroidism and ophthalmopathy. Researchers amplified the TCR beta CDR3 regions from RNA transcripts. The HTBI primer set served for first-round RT-PCR of the TCR CDR3. TCRdb re-called the multiplex PCR reads through MiXCR, storing one row per CDR3 protein. The profile shows some 500,000 distinct CDR3 sequences, roughly a quarter of them singletons. The sequenced sample consisted of blood. All receptors come from a young woman with Graves' ophthalmopathy.

The table lists this clonotype with many counts. The chain joins TRBV19 to TRBJ1-2; maybe TRBD1 (5 bases). V lost 3 bases and J lost 5, with 16 bases in between. Germline CDR1 and CDR2: LNHDA and SQIVND (reference sequence). The CDR3 is 15 amino acids. CDR3 coding DNA: TGTGCCAGTAGTATGGGGCGACTCGCCATTTATGGCTACACCTTC. Its translation: CASSMGRLAIYGYTF.

This chain links TRBV6-5 with TRBJ1-2; D unclear. This CDR3 spans 14 amino acids. Germline loops: CDR1 MNHEY, CDR2 SVGAGI. Between the trimmed V and J ends, which lost 4 bases and 2 bases, there was a span of 11 bases. DNA for the CDR3: TGTGCCAGCAGTTCCCCGTCCCTCAACTATGGCTACACCTTC. Its protein is CASSSPSLNYGYTF.

The chain uses TRBV11-2 and TRBJ2-5, with D hard to call. Per germline, CDR1 SGHAT and CDR2 FQNNGV. The V and J ends lost 2 bases and 2 bases respectively, with 12 bases between them. There are 15 residues in the CDR3. The CDR3: CASSLSSGSQETQYF. CDR3 nucleotides: TGTGCCAGCAGCTTATCATCCGGGTCACAAGAGACCCAGTACTTC.

This clonotype showed up many times. The chain is built from TRBV20-1 and TRBJ1-1; 9 bases agree with TRBD1. Germline V lookup: CDR1 DFQATT, CDR2 SNEGSKA (reference sequence). The CDR3 sequence is 15 residues long. V was clipped by 6 bases and J by 4 bases; unmatched bases: 12. The CDR3 is CSAPLTGTGTTEAFF. The CDR3, as DNA: TGCAGTGCCCCACTCACCGGGACAGGGACCACTGAAGCTTTCTTT.

This clonotype was counted a few times. This chain joins TRBV20-1 and TRBJ2-7; 8 bases fit TRBD1. Germline V gives CDR1 DFQATT, CDR2 SNEGSKA (reference sequence). CDR3 length: 12 residues. The CDR3 coding sequence is TGCAGCGGTGGACAGGGTCCCTACGAGCAGTACTTC. It is translated as CSGGQGPYEQYF.

This clonotype occurred many times. The chain couples TRBV28 to TRBJ1-2, with D perhaps TRBD1 (5 bases). The germline CDR1 and CDR2 sequences are MDHEN and SYDVKM. The length of the CDR3 is 17 residues. Between the trimmed V and J ends, which lost 2 bases and 3 bases, there was a span of 19 bases. The CDR3 region has the DNA TGTGCCAGCAGTTTAGGCCCTTGGGGGTCCAAGGACTATGGCTACACCTTC. Protein sequence: CASSLGPWGSKDYGYTF.

This clonotype appeared many times. V is TRBV6-1 and J is TRBJ1-2; the D is unclear. CDR1 is MNHNS and CDR2 is SASEGT in the germline V gene. The CDR3 totals 15 residues. With 2 bases removed from V and 0 bases from J, the gap between germline ends came to 10 bases. As DNA, the CDR3 is TGTGCCAGCAGTGAATTTGGGCTCACTAACTATGGCTACACCTTC. It encodes CASSEFGLTNYGYTF.

Ten or more counts support this clonotype. V usage is TRBV27 and J usage is TRBJ2-7; D is perhaps TRBD1 (5 bases). The CDR3 is made up of 13 amino acids. V lost 10 bases and J 3 bases, leaving 16 bases between the germline ends. Germline V gene sequence: CDR1 MNHEY, CDR2 SMNVEV (reference sequence). CDR3 amino acids: CATQGYPYYEQYF. The CDR3 DNA reads TGTGCCACCCAGGGTTACCCGTACTACGAGCAGTACTTC.

This chain uses TRBV18 with TRBJ1-2; 8 bases align to TRBD1. J gave up 6 bases and V 5 bases, and 8 bases lay outside the gene matches. Germline V CDR1 and CDR2: KGHSH, LQKENI. This CDR3 has 14 amino acids. CDR3 in amino acids: CASSARGQGNGYTF. DNA for the CDR3: TGTGCCAGCTCAGCAAGAGGACAGGGAAATGGCTACACCTTC.

This clonotype was recorded many times. The chain joins TRBV15 to TRBJ2-5; unclear D gene. The germline CDR1 and CDR2 sequences are LNHNV and YYDKDF (reference sequence). The CDR3 consists of 13 residues. Trimming took off 3 bases at V and 2 bases at J, with 7 bases between the two ends. CDR3 nucleotide sequence: TGTGCCACCAGCAGGCTGGGTCAAGAGACCCAGTACTTC. This translates into CATSRLGQETQYF.

This clonotype was detected only once. J is TRBJ1-5 and V is TRBV11-2; tentatively, D is TRBD1 (5 bases). The germline CDR1 and CDR2 sequences are SGHAT and FQNNGV. The CDR3 has 16 amino acids. Trimming removed 6 bases from V and 3 bases from J, with 18 bases in between. The DNA for the CDR3 is TGTGCCAGCAGTGGGGGGGGAACAGGTTCCAATCAGCCCCAGCATTTT. Amino acid sequence: CASSGGGTGSNQPQHF.

In its sample, this clonotype was seen many times. The chain has TRBV29-1 and TRBJ1-2, with a possible D match to TRBD1 (5 bases). This CDR3 region has 13 residues. In germline, CDR1 is SQVTM, CDR2 ANQGSEA. Between the trimmed V and J ends, which lost 5 bases and 0 bases, there was a span of 10 bases. The CDR3 sequence is CSVRRATNYGYTF. The CDR3 DNA sequence: TGCAGCGTTCGCAGGGCGACTAACTATGGCTACACCTTC.

This clonotype has more than one count but fewer than ten. A much larger clonotype is one base distant, so this may be a read error. V gene TRBV9 combines with J gene TRBJ2-2, with D perhaps assigned TRBD1 or TRBD2 (5 bases each). Germline assignment: CDR1 SGDLS and CDR2 YYNGEE. The CDR3 totals 14 residues. The CDR3 sequence is CATNRLGNTGELCF. In nucleotides, the CDR3 is TGTGCCACCAACAGGTTAGGGAACACCGGGGAGCTGTGTTTT.

This clonotype appeared a few times. Compared with germline, one end of the junction differs, possibly owing to a read error. The V and J genes are TRBV12-3 or TRBV12-4 and TRBJ2-7; D is uncertain. This CDR3 is 13 amino acids long. DNA of the CDR3: TGTGCCAGCAGGGGCGTCAGCATCTACGATCAGTACTTC. Its protein product is CASRGVSIYDQYF.

At least ten counts were recorded for this clonotype. The V call is TRBV28, the J call TRBJ1-5; a weak D match, TRBD1 (5 bases). The germline V and J ends were trimmed by 8 bases and 2 bases, with 22 bases remaining between them. Germline V CDR1 and CDR2: MDHEN, SYDVKM. The CDR3 extends over 17 amino acids. The CDR3 loop reads CASDSTDRVQGNQPQHF. As DNA, the CDR3 is TGTGCCAGCGACAGTACTGATCGAGTTCAGGGCAATCAGCCCCAGCATTTT.

This clonotype was seen only a few times. This chain connects TRBV6-5 to TRBJ2-7, with D tentatively TRBD2 (6 bases). Germline assignment: CDR1 MNHEY and CDR2 SVGAGI. CDR3 size: 14 residues. Trimming took 0 bases from V and 7 from J, leaving 13 bases between them. The CDR3 region is CASSYSLGTGEQYF. The CDR3 DNA is TGTGCCAGCAGTTACTCTCTGGGGACTGGTGAGCAGTACTTC.

CDR3 nucleotide sequence: TGTGCCGGAGGGACAGGGGCGGACGGTACTGAAGCTTTCTTT. This sequence encodes CAGGTGADGTEAFF. The rearrangement links TRBV12-3 or TRBV12-4 to TRBJ1-1, with 10 bases matching TRBD1. After removal of 11 bases from V and 5 bases from J, the junction contained 11 bases not matched to a gene. The CDR3 spans 14 residues.

This clonotype was counted at least ten times. The J gene is TRBJ1-1, the V gene TRBV14; D is uncertain. In germline, CDR1 is SGHDN, CDR2 FVKESK. The CDR3 length is 13 residues. Deletions cut 3 bases from V and 1 base from J, with 6 bases between. CDR3 DNA sequence: TGTGCCAGCAGCCACAGACCGAACACTGAAGCTTTCTTT. Amino acid sequence: CASSHRPNTEAFF.

Details on this clonotype: One end of the junction is discordant with germline, which a read error may explain. V usage is TRBV11-1 and J usage is TRBJ2-5; 7 bases are shared with TRBD2. In germline, CDR1 is SGHAT, CDR2 FQDESV (reference sequence). CDR3 length: 14 amino acids. The CDR3 nucleotides read TGTGCCAGCAGCGAGCGGGGTAGGGGAGAGGCCCAGTACTTC. Amino acid sequence: CASSERGRGEAQYF.

This clonotype was seen ten or more times. The CDR3 sequence: CASSLAEVGPGNQPQHF. The CDR3 nucleotides are TGCGCCAGCAGCTTGGCCGAGGTGGGGCCTGGCAATCAGCCCCAGCATTTT. This chain joins TRBV5-1 and TRBJ1-5; perhaps TRBD1 as D (5 bases). V gave up 0 bases and J gave up 2 bases, with 15 bases separating them. Looked up from germline, CDR1 is SGHRS and CDR2 is YFSETQ. The CDR3 covers 17 residues. Filled out from reference TRBV5-1 and TRBJ1-5, the complete variable domain reads KAGVTQTPRYLIKTRGQQVTLSCSPISGHRSVSWYQQTPGQGLQFLFEYFSETQRNKGNFPGRFSGRQFSNSRSEMNVSTLELGDSALYLCASSLAEVGPGNQPQHFGDGTRLSIL.

This clonotype was counted many times. This chain links TRBV6-1 with TRBJ1-2; D uncertain. The CDR3 is 11 residues long. V lost 7 bases and J 6 bases, leaving 9 bases between the germline ends. Germline loops: CDR1 MNHNS, CDR2 SASEGT. CDR3 loop: CASKLGDGYTF. The DNA for the CDR3 is TGTGCCAGCAAACTGGGAGATGGCTACACCTTC.

This clonotype was observed many times. The chain links TRBV27 to TRBJ2-7, with D possibly TRBD1 on 5 matching bases. The CDR3 has 14 amino acids. Trimming shortened V by 1 base and J by 5 bases, and 12 bases separated the two germline ends. CDR1 MNHEY and CDR2 SMNVEV come from the germline V gene (reference sequence). CDR3 sequence (DNA): TGTGCCAGCAGTTTATTCTCAGGGTCTCACGAGCAGTACTTC. It specifies CASSLFSGSHEQYF.

Turning to this clonotype: A much larger clone differs from this one at a single base, so this may be a read error. This rearrangement joins TRBV18 to TRBJ2-5; 12 positions agree with TRBD2. Germline V gene lookup returns CDR1 KGHSH and CDR2 LQKENI. CDR3 size: 17 residues. The ends lost 4 bases at V and 3 bases at J; junction bases unmatched: 9. Written as DNA, the CDR3 is TGTGCCAGCTCACTACAAACTAGCGGGGGGCCAGAAGAGACCCAGTACTTC. Translating it yields CASSLQTSGGPEETQYF.

This clonotype was counted many times. The genes are TRBV20-1 and TRBJ2-2, with D possibly TRBD2 on 5 matching bases. With 6 bases removed from V and 0 bases from J, the gap between germline ends came to 11 bases. Germline V gives CDR1 DFQATT, CDR2 SNEGSKA (reference sequence). The CDR3 spans 14 residues. The CDR3 reads CSAWTGANTGELFF. In DNA, the CDR3 is TGCAGTGCGTGGACTGGAGCGAACACCGGGGAGCTGTTTTTT.

The rearrangement uses TRBV4-1 and TRBJ2-7; D assignment may be TRBD1 or TRBD2 (5 bases each). Germline CDR1 reads MGHRA; CDR2 reads YSYEKL. The length of the CDR3 is 14 residues. The V gene lost 3 bases and the J gene lost 6 bases, with 15 bases spanning the gap. The CDR3 DNA follows: TGCGCCAGCAGCCAGTCCGGGACGGCCGTCGAGCAGTACTTC. Its protein is CASSQSGTAVEQYF.

CDR3 loop: CASSFGAGEKETQYF. Written as DNA, the CDR3 is TGTGCCAGCAGTTTTGGAGCGGGGGAAAAGGAGACCCAGTACTTC. The V call is TRBV12-3 or TRBV12-4, the J call TRBJ2-5; 8 bases agree with TRBD2. V shed 3 bases and J 5 bases; nucleotides not matched to a gene: 8. The CDR3 has 15 amino acids.

The J gene is TRBJ1-1, the V gene TRBV18; weak D call: TRBD1 (6 bases). Trimming removed 3 bases from V and 1 base from J, with 9 bases in between. This CDR3 has 14 residues. Germline CDR1 and CDR2: KGHSH and LQKENI. CDR3 in DNA: TGTGCCAGCTCACCGGGACACCCGAACACTGAAGCTTTCTTT. Its protein product is CASSPGHPNTEAFF.

The V and J genes are TRBV29-1 and TRBJ2-7; TRBD1 matches at 7 bases. Germline V gene data show CDR1 as SQVTM and CDR2 as ANQGSEA. The CDR3 runs to 13 residues. V lost 7 bases to trimming and J lost 2 bases; unmatched junction nucleotides: 8. This CDR3 is CSAYGTVTYEQYF. In DNA, the CDR3 is TGCAGCGCCTATGGGACAGTTACCTACGAGCAGTACTTC.

This clonotype has a count of ten or more. The rearrangement joins TRBV7-9 to TRBJ1-2; D gene uncertain. V lost 5 bases and J 10 bases, leaving 14 bases between the germline ends. This CDR3 spans 12 amino acids. Germline V gene data show CDR1 as SEHNR and CDR2 as FQNEAQ (reference sequence). DNA of the CDR3: TGTGCCAGCAGCCGTAACGATGGGGACTACACCTTC. Its protein is CASSRNDGDYTF.

Turning to this clonotype: With a much larger clone just one base away, this may be a read error. The chain has TRBV29-1 and TRBJ1-1; D gene unclear. Germline V gives CDR1 SQVTM, CDR2 ANQGSEA. V lost 0 bases and J lost 10, with 15 bases in between. CDR3 length: 13 residues. CDR3 sequence reads: CSVEDALGPVAFF. Written as DNA, the CDR3 is TGCAGCGTTGAAGATGCCCTGGGTCCTGTAGCTTTCTTT.

In its sample, this clonotype was seen many times. V usage is TRBV13 and J usage is TRBJ1-2, with a weak D call TRBD1 (5 bases). The CDR3 is made up of 19 amino acids. V was cut by 4 bases and J by 4 bases, with 28 bases left in between. Germline V CDR1 and CDR2: PRHDT, FYEKMQ (reference sequence). CDR3 DNA: TGTGCCAGCAGCTCCCATATCCCCGTCCAGGGAAAGTGGTCCTATGGCTACACCTTC. Translated: CASSSHIPVQGKWSYGYTF.

This clonotype was picked up many times. The V and J genes are TRBV6-1 and TRBJ2-3; possibly TRBD1 for D (5 bases). Trimming shortened V by 6 bases and J by 4 bases, and 11 bases separated the two germline ends. Germline CDR1 reads MNHNS; CDR2 reads SASEGT. The CDR3 covers 13 residues. Written as DNA, the CDR3 is TGTGCCAGCAGGACAGAGTACCCAGATACGCAGTATTTT. Translation: CASRTEYPDTQYF.